This T cell receptor (beta chain) was recovered during a study of T cells in localized non-small cell lung cancer. Method: immunoSEQ multiplex PCR; TCRdb's copy keeps in-frame clones and lacks some. The sample contains over 20,000 clones, around 88% of which appear only once. After removal of 5 bases from V and 6 bases from J, the junction contained 9 bases not matched to a gene. Germline-derived CDR1 and CDR2 are SEHNR and FQNEAQ (reference sequence). The CDR3 has 15 amino acids. The rearrangement links TRBV7-9 to TRBJ2-1; TRBD2 matches 8 bases. The material was peripheral blood, obtained before any cancer treatment. This clonotype originated in a male donor aged 60 or older with stage II squamous cell lung carcinoma. For the CDR3, the DNA is TGTGCCAGCAGCCCCCGGGGACTAGGGGGCAATGAGCAGTTCTTC. Its translation is CASSPRGLGGNEQFF.